These 22 T cell receptor beta chains originate from one sample sequenced in a study of T cell responses to AZD1222 COVID-19 vaccine (TCRdb year 2021). The method was the immunoSEQ multiplex PCR assay. TCRdb took over this immuneACCESS table, retaining in-frame rearrangements with V and J assigned. Such tables are incomplete; in checked studies, under half of the missing clones stem from an unresolved V gene, and the remainder is unexplained. This sample holds 150,000 or so clones; around 92% were observed only once. The biggest ten clones account for over 1.3% of the sample. Read against the paper, the sample's time point label means: baseline before first vaccination. The specimen comprised peripheral blood, sampled on day 0 of AZD1222 vaccination. Receptor source: an adult in good health.

This chain uses TRBV6-6 with TRBJ1-6, with 10 bases aligning to TRBD1. Trimming cost V 6 bases and J 5 bases; bases outside gene matches: 7. The V gene's germline CDR1 is MNHNY and CDR2 SVGAGI (reference sequence). CDR3 size: 16 residues. This CDR3 reads CASRGGGTGDNSPLHF. As DNA, the CDR3 is TGTGCCAGCAGGGGGGGAGGGACAGGGGATAATTCACCCCTCCACTTT.

V usage is TRBV7-9 and J usage is TRBJ1-4; 9 positions match TRBD1. CDR3 length equals 15 residues. In germline, CDR1 is SEHNR, CDR2 FQNEAQ (reference sequence). After removal of 2 bases from V and 6 bases from J, the junction contained 4 bases not matched to a gene. CDR3 bases: TGTGCCAGCAGCTTACCACAGGGGGCTGATGAAAAACTGTTTTTT. Its protein product is CASSLPQGADEKLFF. The whole variable domain, remainder taken from reference TRBV7-9 and TRBJ1-4, is DTGVSQNPRHKITKRGQNVTFRCDPISEHNRLYWYRQTLGQGPEFLTYFQNEAQLEKSRLLSDRFSAERPKGSFSTLEIQRTEQGDSAMYLCASSLPQGADEKLFFGSGTQLSVL.

The CDR3 region has the DNA TGTGCCAGTAGTATCACCGGGGAGGGGAATCAGCCCCAGCATTTT. As protein: CASSITGEGNQPQHF. This chain connects TRBV19 to TRBJ1-5, with D possibly TRBD1 on 5 matching bases. V lost 3 bases, J lost 4 bases, and 13 bases lay in between. The CDR3 is 15 amino acids. The germline CDR1 and CDR2 sequences are LNHDA and SQIVND (reference sequence). Variable domain in full (rest from reference TRBV19 and TRBJ1-5): DGGITQSPKYLFRKEGQNVTLSCEQNLNHDAMYWYRQDPGQGLRLIYYSQIVNDFQKGDIAEGYSVSREKKESFPLTVTSAQKNPTAFYLCASSITGEGNQPQHFGDGTRLSIL.

This chain joins TRBV6-5 and TRBJ1-2, with unresolved D. Trimming stripped 11 bases from V and 2 bases from J, with 9 bases between. Germline V gives CDR1 MNHEY, CDR2 SVGAGI. The CDR3 spans 11 residues. The CDR3 reads CASRANYGYTF. The CDR3 nucleotides read TGTGCCTCTCGCGCAAACTATGGCTACACCTTC.

This sequence joins TRBV7-2 and TRBJ2-2; D might be TRBD2 (6 bases). V lost 5 bases and J 8 bases, leaving 18 bases between the germline ends. Germline V CDR1 and CDR2: SGHTA, FQGNSA. The CDR3 is made up of 15 amino acids. The CDR3 nucleotides read TGTGCCAGCAGCGCTCGGCGTCCCGCGGGGGGGGAGCTGTTTTTT. Protein sequence: CASSARRPAGGELFF.

V usage is TRBV25-1 and J usage is TRBJ1-1; D unclear. The CDR3 is made up of 14 amino acids. The germline CDR1 and CDR2 sequences are MGHDK and SYGVNS. Between the trimmed V and J ends, which lost 2 bases and 7 bases, there was a span of 14 bases. Written as DNA, the CDR3 is TGTGCCAGCAGTGAAGAGCGGGCGCGGATTGAAGCTTTCTTT. Translation: CASSEERARIEAFF. The full variable domain, in which reference TRBV25-1 and TRBJ1-1 provide the parts outside the CDR3, is EADIYQTPRYLVIGTGKKITLECSQTMGHDKMYWYQQDPGMELHLIHYSYGVNSTEKGDLSSESTVSRIRTEHFPLTLESARPSHTSQYLCASSEERARIEAFFGQGTRLTVV.

This chain uses TRBV5-1 with TRBJ2-1; the match to TRBD2 covers 11 bases. This CDR3 region has 16 residues. The V gene's germline CDR1 is SGHRS and CDR2 YFSETQ. Germline trimming cut 4 bases from V and 8 bases from J; bases unmatched to any gene: 11. The CDR3 sequence: CASSRTLAGVTDEQFF. The CDR3 bases are TGCGCCAGCAGCCGAACACTAGCGGGAGTCACAGATGAGCAGTTCTTC.

This chain connects TRBV21-1 to TRBJ1-5; TRBD1, as called in the table, went unchecked against the DNA. TRBV21-1 is designated a pseudogene. This CDR3 is built from 14 residues. CDR3 protein: CASSPGHSNQPQHF. DNA of the CDR3: TGTGCCAGCAGTCCAGGTCATAGCAATCAGCCCCAGCATTTT.

The gene calls are TRBV11-2 and TRBJ2-2; a possible D gene is TRBD2 (6 bases). Germline V CDR1 and CDR2: SGHAT, FQNNGV. The CDR3 spans 16 residues. The V end lost 5 bases, the J end lost 3 bases, and 16 bases lay between the germline ends. The CDR3 loop is CASSPGSGGYTGELFF. In nucleotides, the CDR3 is TGTGCCAGCAGCCCCGGGTCCGGGGGATACACCGGGGAGCTGTTTTTT.

The V gene is TRBV3-1 (or the pseudogene TRBV3-2), the J gene TRBJ2-7, with 13 positions matching TRBD2. With V trimmed by 3 bases and J by 0 bases, 8 bases remained unmatched. The CDR3 is made up of 18 amino acids. Germline V CDR1 and CDR2: LGHDT, YNNKEL (reference sequence). CDR3 protein: CASSQGGLAGVLSYEQYF. Written as DNA, the CDR3 is TGTGCCAGCAGCCAGGGTGGACTAGCGGGGGTTCTCTCCTACGAGCAGTACTTC.

The chain joins TRBV7-8 to TRBJ1-2, with 7 bases aligning to TRBD1. V gave up 5 bases and J gave up 3 bases; unmatched junction bases: 6. The germline gives CDR1 SGHVS, CDR2 FQNEAQ. The CDR3 loop spans 14 amino acids. The CDR3 here is CASSRDREYYGYTF. The CDR3 DNA is TGTGCCAGCAGCCGCGACAGGGAGTACTATGGCTACACCTTC.

In its sample, this clone was seen once. The genes are TRBV28 and TRBJ2-3; possible D gene TRBD1, 6 bases. CDR3 length: 16 residues. The ends were cut back, 6 bases at V and 2 bases at J, with 18 bases in the middle. The germline gives CDR1 MDHEN, CDR2 SYDVKM. The CDR3 DNA sequence: TGTGCCAGCAGCGGCCCTCCGGGACACCTCACAGATACGCAGTATTTT. It translates to CASSGPPGHLTDTQYF.

The chain carries TRBV5-6 and TRBJ2-5; D remains unclear. CDR3 length: 13 residues. The V and J ends lost 0 bases and 2 bases respectively, with 5 bases between them. From germline, CDR1 is SGHDT and CDR2 YYEEEE. The chain's CDR3 is CASSLERQETQYF. CDR3 nucleotides: TGTGCCAGCAGCTTGGAGCGTCAAGAGACCCAGTACTTC.

The gene calls are TRBV9 and TRBJ2-3; 11 bases fit TRBD2. The J segment lost 1 base and the V segment lost 0 bases, leaving 10 bases of the junction unmatched. The CDR3 length is 19 residues. CDR1 is SGDLS and CDR2 is YYNGEE in the germline V gene. The CDR3 DNA reads TGTGCCAGCAGCGTAGAGTTGGGACTAGCGGAGGGGGGCACAGATACGCAGTATTTT. This codes for CASSVELGLAEGGTDTQYF.

The genes are TRBV14 and TRBJ2-1; 8 bases match TRBD2. The trim removed 3 bases at V and 4 bases at J, leaving 2 bases unmatched. This CDR3 contains 14 residues. The germline gives CDR1 SGHDN, CDR2 FVKESK. As DNA, the CDR3 is TGTGCCAGCAGCCAGAGCGGGAGTTACAATGAGCAGTTCTTC. Encoded protein: CASSQSGSYNEQFF.

The genes are TRBV11-2 and TRBJ2-2, with D possibly TRBD1 on 6 matching bases. The V end lost 3 bases, the J end lost 4 bases, and 12 bases lay between the germline ends. From germline, CDR1 is SGHAT and CDR2 FQNNGV. The CDR3 covers 15 residues. CDR3 sequence reads: CASSFEQGVTGELFF. The CDR3 DNA is TGTGCCAGCAGCTTTGAACAGGGTGTCACCGGGGAGCTGTTTTTT.

The chain joins TRBV18 to TRBJ2-7; 7 bases are a match to TRBD2. Germline CDR1 is KGHSH and CDR2 is LQKENI. V gave up 3 bases and J gave up 5 bases; unmatched junction bases: 10. The CDR3 sequence is 15 residues long. The CDR3 DNA is TGTGCCAGCTCACCGCGTCGGGGGGAGGGCCACGAGCAGTACTTC. Translated, it gives CASSPRRGEGHEQYF.

This chain connects TRBV27 to TRBJ2-7, with 11 bases matching TRBD2. The J segment lost 4 bases and the V segment lost 4 bases, leaving 3 bases of the junction unmatched. This CDR3 is built from 14 residues. From germline, CDR1 is MNHEY and CDR2 SMNVEV (reference sequence). This CDR3 is CASSYRLAGYEQYF. In nucleotides, the CDR3 is TGTGCCAGCAGTTACCGACTAGCGGGATACGAGCAGTACTTC.

The V call is TRBV12-3 or TRBV12-4, the J call TRBJ1-5; D remains unclear. V was cut by 6 bases and J by 5 bases, with 11 bases left in between. The CDR3 has 13 amino acids. The DNA for the CDR3 is TGTGCCAGCAGCCGGGAGTTCTATCAGCCCCAGCATTTT. Amino acid sequence: CASSREFYQPQHF.

The chain uses TRBV29-1 and TRBJ2-1; no clear D gene. Trimming shortened V by 4 bases and J by 0 bases, and 7 bases separated the two germline ends. This CDR3 region has 13 residues. CDR1 and CDR2 from the germline V gene are SQVTM and ANQGSEA. The DNA for the CDR3 is TGCAGCGTTGTATTGAGCTCCTACAATGAGCAGTTCTTC. It yields the protein CSVVLSSYNEQFF.

This chain connects TRBV7-9 to TRBJ2-7, with 11 bases lining up with TRBD2. V dropped 6 bases and J dropped 0; count of bases not matched to a gene: 10. The germline V gene has CDR1 SEHNR and CDR2 FQNEAQ (reference sequence). CDR3 size: 17 residues. CDR3 DNA sequence: TGTGCCAGCAGTCTCGGACTAGCGGGCGAAAGCTCCTACGAGCAGTACTTC. It codes for CASSLGLAGESSYEQYF.

This clone appeared a few times. This CDR3 is CASSFLGEGGAGELFF. Here the CDR3 DNA reads TGTGCCAGCAGCTTTCTCGGGGAGGGAGGGGCCGGGGAGCTGTTTTTT. V gene TRBV6-6 combines with J gene TRBJ2-2; 7 bases match TRBD2. The CDR3 loop spans 16 amino acids. Per the germline V gene, CDR1 is MNHNY and CDR2 is SVGAGI (reference sequence). The ends lost 6 bases at V and 6 bases at J; junction bases unmatched: 13.